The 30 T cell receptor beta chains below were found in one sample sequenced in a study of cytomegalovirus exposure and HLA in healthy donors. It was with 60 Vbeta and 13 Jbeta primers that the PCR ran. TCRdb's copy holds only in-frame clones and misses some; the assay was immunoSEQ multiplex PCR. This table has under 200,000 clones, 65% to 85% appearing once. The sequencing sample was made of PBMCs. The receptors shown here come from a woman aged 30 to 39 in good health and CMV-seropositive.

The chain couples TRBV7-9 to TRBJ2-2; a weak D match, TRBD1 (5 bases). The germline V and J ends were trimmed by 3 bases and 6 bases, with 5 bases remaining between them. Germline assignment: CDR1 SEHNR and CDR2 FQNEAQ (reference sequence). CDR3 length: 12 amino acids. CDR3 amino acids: CASSLTAGELFF. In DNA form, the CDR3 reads TGTGCCAGCAGCTTGACAGCCGGGGAGCTGTTTTTT.

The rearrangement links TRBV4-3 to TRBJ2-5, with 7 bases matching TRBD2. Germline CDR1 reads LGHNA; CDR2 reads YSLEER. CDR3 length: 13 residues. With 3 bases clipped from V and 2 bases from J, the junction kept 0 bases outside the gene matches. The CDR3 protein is CASSQGGQETQYF. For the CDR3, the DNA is TGCGCCAGCAGCCAGGGGGGGCAAGAGACCCAGTACTTC.

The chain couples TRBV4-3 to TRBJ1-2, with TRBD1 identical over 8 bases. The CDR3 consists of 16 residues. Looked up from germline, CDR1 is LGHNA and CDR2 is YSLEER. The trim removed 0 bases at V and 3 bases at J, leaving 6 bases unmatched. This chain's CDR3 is CASSQDTTGEHYGYTF. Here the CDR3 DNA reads TGCGCCAGCAGCCAAGACACGACAGGGGAGCACTATGGCTACACCTTC.

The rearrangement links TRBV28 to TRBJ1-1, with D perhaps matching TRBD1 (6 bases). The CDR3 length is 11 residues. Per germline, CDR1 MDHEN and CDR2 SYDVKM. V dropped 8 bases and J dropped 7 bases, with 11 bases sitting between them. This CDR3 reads CASGTYREAFF. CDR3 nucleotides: TGTGCCAGCGGGACATACCGTGAAGCTTTCTTT.

The CDR3: CASSYGSGQGTEKLFF. The CDR3 DNA follows: TGTGCCAGCAGTTACGGATCGGGACAGGGAACTGAAAAACTGTTTTTT. The chain employs TRBV6-5 and TRBJ1-4, with TRBD1 identical over 9 bases. J gave up 7 bases and V 2 bases, and 8 bases lay outside the gene matches. The CDR3 spans 16 residues. Germline V CDR1 and CDR2: MNHEY, SVGAGI.

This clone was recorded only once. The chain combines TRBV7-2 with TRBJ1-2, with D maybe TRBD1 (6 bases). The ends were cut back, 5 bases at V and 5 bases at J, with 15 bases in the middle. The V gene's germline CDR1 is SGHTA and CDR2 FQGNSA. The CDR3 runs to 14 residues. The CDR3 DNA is TGTGCCAGCAGCCCGACGACAGGAAATTATGGCTACACCTTC. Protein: CASSPTTGNYGYTF.

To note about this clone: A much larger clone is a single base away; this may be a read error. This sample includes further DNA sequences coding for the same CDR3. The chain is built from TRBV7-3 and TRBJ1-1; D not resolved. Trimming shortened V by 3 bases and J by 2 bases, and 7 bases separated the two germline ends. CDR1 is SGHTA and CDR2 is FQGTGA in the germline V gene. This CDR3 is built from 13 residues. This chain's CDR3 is CASSFQVNTEAFF. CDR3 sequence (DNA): TGTGCCAGCAGCTTCCAGGTAAACACTGAAGCTTTCTTT.

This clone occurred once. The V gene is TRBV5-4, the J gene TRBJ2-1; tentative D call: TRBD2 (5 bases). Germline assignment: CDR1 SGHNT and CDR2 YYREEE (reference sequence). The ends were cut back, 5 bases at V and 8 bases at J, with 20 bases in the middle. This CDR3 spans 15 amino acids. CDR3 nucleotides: TGTGCCAGCAGGTCGGAGGCAGGAGTGTTTTATGAGCAGTTCTTC. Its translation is CASRSEAGVFYEQFF.

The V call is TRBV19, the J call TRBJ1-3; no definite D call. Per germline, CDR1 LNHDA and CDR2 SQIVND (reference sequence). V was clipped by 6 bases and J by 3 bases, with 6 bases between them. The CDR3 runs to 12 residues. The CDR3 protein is CASRGLGNTIYF. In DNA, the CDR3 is TGTGCCAGTAGGGGCCTTGGAAACACCATATATTTT. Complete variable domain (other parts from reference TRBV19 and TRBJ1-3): DGGITQSPKYLFRKEGQNVTLSCEQNLNHDAMYWYRQDPGQGLRLIYYSQIVNDFQKGDIAEGYSVSREKKESFPLTVTSAQKNPTAFYLCASRGLGNTIYFGEGSWLTVV.

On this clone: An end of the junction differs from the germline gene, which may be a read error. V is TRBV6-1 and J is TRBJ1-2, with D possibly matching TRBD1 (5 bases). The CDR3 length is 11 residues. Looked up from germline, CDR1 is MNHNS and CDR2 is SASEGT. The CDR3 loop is CASFFRGHPHF. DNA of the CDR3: TGTGCCAGCTTCTTCCGCGGACACCCTCACTTC.

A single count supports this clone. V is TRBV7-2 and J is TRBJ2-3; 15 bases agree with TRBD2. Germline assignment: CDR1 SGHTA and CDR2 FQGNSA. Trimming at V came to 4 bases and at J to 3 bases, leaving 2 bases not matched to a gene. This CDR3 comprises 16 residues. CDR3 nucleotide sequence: TGTGCCAGCAGCTCGGGACTAGCGGGGGGTACAGATACGCAGTATTTT. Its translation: CASSSGLAGGTDTQYF.

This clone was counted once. CDR3 amino acids: CASSRQGGLQPQHF. In DNA form, the CDR3 reads TGTGCCAGCAGTCGCCAAGGAGGACTTCAGCCCCAGCATTTT. This chain uses TRBV7-9 with TRBJ1-5, with D hard to call. The V gene's germline CDR1 is SEHNR and CDR2 FQNEAQ (reference sequence). CDR3 length: 14 amino acids. V was trimmed by 6 bases and J by 6 bases, leaving 15 bases between them.

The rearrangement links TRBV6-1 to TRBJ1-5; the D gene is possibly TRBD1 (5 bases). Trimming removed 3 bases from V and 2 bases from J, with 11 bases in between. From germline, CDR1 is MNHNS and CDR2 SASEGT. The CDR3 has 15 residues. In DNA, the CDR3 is TGTGCCAGCAGTGATGCGGGGGGAGGCAATCAGCCCCAGCATTTT. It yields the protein CASSDAGGGNQPQHF.

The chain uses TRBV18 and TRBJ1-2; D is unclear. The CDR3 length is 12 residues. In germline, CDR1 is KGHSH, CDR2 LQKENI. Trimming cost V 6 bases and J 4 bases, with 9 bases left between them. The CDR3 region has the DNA TGTGCCAGCTCTCTGGGCCCCTATGGCTACACCTTC. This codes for CASSLGPYGYTF.

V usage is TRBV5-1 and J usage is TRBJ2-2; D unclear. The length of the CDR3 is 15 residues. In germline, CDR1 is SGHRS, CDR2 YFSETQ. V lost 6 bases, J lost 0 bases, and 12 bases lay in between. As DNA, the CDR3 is TGCGCCAGCACCCGAGCTACCTCGAACACCGGGGAGCTGTTTTTT. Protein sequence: CASTRATSNTGELFF.

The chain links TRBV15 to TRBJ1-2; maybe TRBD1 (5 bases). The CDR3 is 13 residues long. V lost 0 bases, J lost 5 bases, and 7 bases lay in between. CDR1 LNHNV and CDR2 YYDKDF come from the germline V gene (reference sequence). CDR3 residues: CATSRDSGYGYTF. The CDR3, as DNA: TGTGCCACCAGCAGAGATTCAGGGTATGGCTACACCTTC. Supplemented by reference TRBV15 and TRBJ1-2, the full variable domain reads DAMVIQNPRYQVTQFGKPVTLSCSQTLNHNVMYWYQQKSSQAPKLLFHYYDKDFNNEADTPDNFQSRRPNTSFCFLDIRSPGLGDTAMYLCATSRDSGYGYTFGSGTRLTVV.

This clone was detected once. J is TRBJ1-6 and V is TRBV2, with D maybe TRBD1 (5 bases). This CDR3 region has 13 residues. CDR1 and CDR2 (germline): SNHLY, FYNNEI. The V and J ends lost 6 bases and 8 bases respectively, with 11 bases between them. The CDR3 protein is CASRRQFDSPLHF. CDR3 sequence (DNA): TGTGCCAGCAGACGACAGTTTGATTCACCCCTCCACTTT.

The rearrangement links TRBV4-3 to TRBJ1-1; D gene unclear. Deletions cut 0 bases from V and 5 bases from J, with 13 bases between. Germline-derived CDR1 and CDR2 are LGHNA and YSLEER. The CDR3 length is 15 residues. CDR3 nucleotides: TGCGCCAGCAGCCAAGATTCGGGAGGGAGAACTGAAGCTTTCTTT. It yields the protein CASSQDSGGRTEAFF.

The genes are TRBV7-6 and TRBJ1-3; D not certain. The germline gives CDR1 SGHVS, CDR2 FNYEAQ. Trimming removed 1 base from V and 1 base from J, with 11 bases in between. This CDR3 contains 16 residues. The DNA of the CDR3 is TGTGCCAGCAGCTTAGGTAGCCCATGGTCTGGAAACACCATATATTTT. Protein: CASSLGSPWSGNTIYF.

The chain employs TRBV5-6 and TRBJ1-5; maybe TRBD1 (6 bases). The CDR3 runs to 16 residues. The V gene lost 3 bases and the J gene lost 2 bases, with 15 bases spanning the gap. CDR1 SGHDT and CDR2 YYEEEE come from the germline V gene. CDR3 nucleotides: TGTGCCAGCAGCTATACAGGGTACTTAGGCAATCAGCCCCAGCATTTT. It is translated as CASSYTGYLGNQPQHF. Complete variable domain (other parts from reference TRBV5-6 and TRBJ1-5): DAGVTQSPTHLIKTRGQQVTLRCSPKSGHDTVSWYQQALGQGPQFIFQYYEEEERQRGNFPDRFSGHQFPNYSSELNVNALLLGDSALYLCASSYTGYLGNQPQHFGDGTRLSIL.

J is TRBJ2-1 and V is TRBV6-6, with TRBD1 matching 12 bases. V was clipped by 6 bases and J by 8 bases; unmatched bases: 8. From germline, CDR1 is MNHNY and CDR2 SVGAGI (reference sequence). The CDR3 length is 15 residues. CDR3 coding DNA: TGTGCCAGCAGGCGCCCGGGACAGGGGGCCCATGAGCAGTTCTTC. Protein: CASRRPGQGAHEQFF.

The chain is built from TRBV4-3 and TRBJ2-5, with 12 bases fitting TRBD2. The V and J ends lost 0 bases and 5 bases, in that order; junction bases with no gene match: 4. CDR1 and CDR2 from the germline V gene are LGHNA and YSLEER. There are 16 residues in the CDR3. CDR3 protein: CASSQDPSGGAETQYF. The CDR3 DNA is TGCGCCAGCAGCCAAGATCCTAGCGGGGGGGCCGAGACCCAGTACTTC.

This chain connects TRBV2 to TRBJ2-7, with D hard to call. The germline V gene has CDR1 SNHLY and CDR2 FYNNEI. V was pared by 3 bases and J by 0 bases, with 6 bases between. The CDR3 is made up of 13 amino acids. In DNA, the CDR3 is TGTGCCAGCAGTGAGGGCTACTCCTACGAGCAGTACTTC. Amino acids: CASSEGYSYEQYF.

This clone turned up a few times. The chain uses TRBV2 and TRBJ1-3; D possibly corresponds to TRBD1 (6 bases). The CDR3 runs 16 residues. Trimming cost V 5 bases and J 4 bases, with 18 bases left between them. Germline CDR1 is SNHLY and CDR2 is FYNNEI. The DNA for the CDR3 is TGTGCCAGCAGTCAGAGGACAGCAGCTTTAGGAAACACCATATATTTT. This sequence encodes CASSQRTAALGNTIYF.

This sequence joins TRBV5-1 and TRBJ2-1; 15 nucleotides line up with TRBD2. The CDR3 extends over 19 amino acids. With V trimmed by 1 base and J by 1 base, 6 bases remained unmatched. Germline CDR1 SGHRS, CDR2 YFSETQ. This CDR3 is CASSLPPGLAGGSYNEQFF. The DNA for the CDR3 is TGCGCCAGCAGCTTGCCCCCGGGACTAGCGGGGGGATCCTACAATGAGCAGTTCTTC.

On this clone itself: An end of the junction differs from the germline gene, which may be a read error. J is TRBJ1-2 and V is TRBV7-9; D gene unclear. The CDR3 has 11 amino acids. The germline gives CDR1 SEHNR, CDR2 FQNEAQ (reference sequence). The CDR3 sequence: CSSSLNIGYTF. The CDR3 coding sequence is TGTTCCAGCAGCTTAAATATTGGCTACACCTTC.

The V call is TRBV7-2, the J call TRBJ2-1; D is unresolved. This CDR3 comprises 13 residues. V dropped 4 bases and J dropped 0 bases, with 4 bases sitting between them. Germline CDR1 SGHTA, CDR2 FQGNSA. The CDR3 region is CASSSSSYNEQFF. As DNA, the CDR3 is TGTGCCAGCAGCTCTAGCTCCTACAATGAGCAGTTCTTC.

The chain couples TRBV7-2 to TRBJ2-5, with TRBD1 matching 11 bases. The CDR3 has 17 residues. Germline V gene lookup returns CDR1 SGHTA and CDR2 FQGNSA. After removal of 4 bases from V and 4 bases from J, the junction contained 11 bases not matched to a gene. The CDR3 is CASSSTGTGGMIETQYF. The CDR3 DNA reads TGTGCCAGCAGCTCAACCGGGACAGGGGGAATGATAGAGACCCAGTACTTC.

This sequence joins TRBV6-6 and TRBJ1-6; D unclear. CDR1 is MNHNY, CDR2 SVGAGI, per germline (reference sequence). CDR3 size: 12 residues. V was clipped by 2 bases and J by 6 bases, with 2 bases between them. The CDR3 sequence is CASSYRNSPLHF. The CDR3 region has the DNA TGTGCCAGCAGTTACCGTAATTCACCCCTCCACTTT.

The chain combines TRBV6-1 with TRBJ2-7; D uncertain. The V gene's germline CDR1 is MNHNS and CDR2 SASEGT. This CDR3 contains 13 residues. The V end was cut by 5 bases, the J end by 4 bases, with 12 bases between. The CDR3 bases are TGTGCCAGCAGTCAGACACGACATTACGAGCAGTACTTC. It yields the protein CASSQTRHYEQYF.